This TCR beta chain is drawn from a study of regulatory T cells in long-lasting Graves disease. Study-level points and caveats: Favoring TRBV28, TRBJ1-2 and TRBJ2-5 was a feature seen in persistent disease.

Time point here: newly diagnosed GD, antithyroid drugs for less than 3 months. With RNA extracted from PBMCs as input, the TCR library was made. The CDR3 has 14 residues. Trimming took 7 bases from V and 5 from J, leaving 15 bases between them. Germline V gives CDR1 MNHNS, CDR2 SASEGT. There are many counts of this clonotype. The antigen remains unidentified. Researchers made TCR beta libraries by using iRepertoire HTBI primers and running Arm-PCR on CDR3 regions. TCRdb recomputed calls from the multiplex PCR reads with MiXCR, one row per CDR3 protein. The sample has almost 450,000 distinct CDR3 sequences; about 17% are singletons. This sample was shared with a second study, whose subject was T cells in Graves' hyperthyroidism and ophthalmopathy.

This receptor was obtained from a woman in her 30s with Graves disease. The rearrangement joins TRBV6-1 to TRBJ1-5, with a tentative D call TRBD1 (6 bases). This sample comprised peripheral blood mononuclear cells (PBMCs), obtained at new diagnosis, from a patient treated with antithyroid drugs. The CDR3 sequence is CASNERGADQPQHF. The CDR3 DNA reads TGTGCCAGCAACGAAAGGGGGGCCGATCAGCCCCAGCATTTT.